This T cell receptor beta chain was retrieved from a study of blood T cell repertoires in COVID-19. On the study more broadly: Sites in the United States, Italy and Spain provided acute and convalescent COVID-19 samples.

Per the germline V gene, CDR1 is MNHEY and CDR2 is SVGAGI. This CDR3 contains 15 residues. Trimming removed 5 bases from V and 8 bases from J; junction bases left unmatched: 12. Assay used: immunoSEQ multiplex PCR; TCRdb lists only in-frame clones, some missing. This table has fewer than 80,000 clones, approximately 84% appearing once. The chain uses TRBV6-5 and TRBJ2-1, with 7 bases fitting TRBD1. The origin of this receptor is a man aged 45-60 years with COVID-19, enrolled during active disease. The specimen sequenced was peripheral blood. CDR3 residues: CASSTATGQPYEQFF. In DNA form, the CDR3 reads TGTGCCAGCAGTACAGCTACGGGACAGCCATATGAGCAGTTCTTC.